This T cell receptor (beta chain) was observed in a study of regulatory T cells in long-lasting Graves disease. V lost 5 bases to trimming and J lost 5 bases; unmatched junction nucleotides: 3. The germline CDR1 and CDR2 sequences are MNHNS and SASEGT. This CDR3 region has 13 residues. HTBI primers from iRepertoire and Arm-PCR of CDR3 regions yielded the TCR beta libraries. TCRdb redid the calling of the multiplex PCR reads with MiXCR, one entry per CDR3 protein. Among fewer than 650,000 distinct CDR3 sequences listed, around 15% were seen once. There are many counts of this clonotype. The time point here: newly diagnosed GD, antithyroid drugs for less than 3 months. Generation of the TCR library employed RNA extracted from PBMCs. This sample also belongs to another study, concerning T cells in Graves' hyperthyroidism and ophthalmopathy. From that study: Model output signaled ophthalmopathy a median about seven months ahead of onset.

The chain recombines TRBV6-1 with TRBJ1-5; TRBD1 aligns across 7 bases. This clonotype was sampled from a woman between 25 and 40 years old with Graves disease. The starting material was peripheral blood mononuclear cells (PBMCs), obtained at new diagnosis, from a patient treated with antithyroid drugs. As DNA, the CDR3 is TGTGCCAGCAGTCGACAGGGCGATCAGCCCCAGCATTTT. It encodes CASSRQGDQPQHF.